This T cell receptor (beta chain) was recorded in a study of cytomegalovirus exposure and HLA in healthy donors. General observations from the study: Cytomegalovirus association was assigned to about 150 TCR beta chains. In a later analysis, V- and J-gene trimming of beta chains associated with a DCLRE1C missense variant, replicated independently. In an earlier analysis, productive rearrangement rates for most beta V segments clustered near 90% or 30%.

In the case of this clone: Its antigen remains unidentified.

The PCR employed 60 Vbeta primers together with 13 Jbeta primers. Assay: immunoSEQ multiplex PCR; the TCRdb copy retains only in-frame clones and omits some. The repertoire holds approximately 160,000 clones, with around 79% as singletons. The CDR3 spans 13 residues. V dropped 4 bases and J dropped 3; count of bases not matched to a gene: 3. CDR1 and CDR2 from the germline V gene are SGHNT and YYREEE (reference sequence). The clonotype originates from a woman in her forties in good health and CMV-seropositive. This chain uses TRBV5-4 with TRBJ1-2; 7 bases align to TRBD1. The specimen was PBMCs. CDR3 nucleotide sequence: TGTGCCAGCAGCGGGGACAGTTACTATGGCTACACCTTC. It is translated as CASSGDSYYGYTF. The complete variable domain, with remaining parts taken from reference TRBV5-4 and TRBJ1-2, reads ETGVTQSPTHLIKTRGQQVTLRCSSQSGHNTVSWYQQALGQGPQFIFQYYREEENGRGNFPPRFSGLQFPNYSSELNVNALELDDSALYLCASSGDSYYGYTFGSGTRLTVV.